The subject of this entry is one TCR beta chain. Its target is not known. CDR3 length: 13 amino acids. Trimming took off 5 bases at V and 4 bases at J, with 11 bases between the two ends. The germline gives CDR1 SGHTA, CDR2 FQGNSA. The data originate from a study of T cell responses to AZD1222 COVID-19 vaccine. In the study overall: Second-dose intervals near 4 or 12 weeks were combined.

Sequencing was performed with immunoSEQ multiplex PCR; in TCRdb, only in-frame clones are kept and a portion is missing. The data show roughly 100,000 clones, about 80% seen once. Study-level results: Nearly half of unique spike-specific TCRs reportedly avoided B.1.351 and B.1.1.7 mutated regions. The study found Spike-specific TCR breadth and depth rose after two AZD1222 doses. White British ancestry dominated among donors, who included more females, and clonal diversity was possibly underestimated.

The chain links TRBV7-2 to TRBJ1-2; D uncertain. Source: peripheral blood, taken on day 0 of AZD1222 vaccination. This clonotype originated in an adult in good health. The CDR3 region has the DNA TGTGCCAGCAGCCCCGGGGTCCTCTATGGCTACACCTTC. It specifies CASSPGVLYGYTF.